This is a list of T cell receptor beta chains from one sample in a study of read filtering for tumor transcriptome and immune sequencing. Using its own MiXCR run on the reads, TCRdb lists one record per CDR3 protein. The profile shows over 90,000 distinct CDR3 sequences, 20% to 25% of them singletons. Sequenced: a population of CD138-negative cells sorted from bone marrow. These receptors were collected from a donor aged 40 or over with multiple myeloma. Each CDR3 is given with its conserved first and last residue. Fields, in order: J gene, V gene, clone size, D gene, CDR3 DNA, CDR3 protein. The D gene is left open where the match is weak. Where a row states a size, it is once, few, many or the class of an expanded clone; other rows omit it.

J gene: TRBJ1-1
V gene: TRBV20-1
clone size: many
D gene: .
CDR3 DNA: TGCAGTGCTAGGTCAGGATCGGGGGTGGGCACTGAAGCTTTCTTT
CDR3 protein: CSARSGSGVGTEAFF

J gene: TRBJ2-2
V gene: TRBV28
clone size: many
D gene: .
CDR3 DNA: TGTGCCAGCAGGAACCGCGGGACAGCTAAAACCGGGGAGCTGTTTTTT
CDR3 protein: CASRNRGTAKTGELFF

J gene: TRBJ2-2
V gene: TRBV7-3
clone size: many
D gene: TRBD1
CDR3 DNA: TGTGCCAGCAGCCCCCTTTCCGCACAGGGGGTCGGGGAGCTGTTTTTT
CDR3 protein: CASSPLSAQGVGELFF

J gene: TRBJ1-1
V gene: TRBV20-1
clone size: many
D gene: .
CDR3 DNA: TGCAGTGCTAACAGGGACCAAGCTTTCTTT
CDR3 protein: CSANRDQAFF

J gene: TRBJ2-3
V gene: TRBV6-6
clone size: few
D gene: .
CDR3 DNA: TGTGCCATACGGTCCGGGACAAAGAGCACAGATACGCAGTATTTT
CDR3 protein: CAIRSGTKSTDTQYF

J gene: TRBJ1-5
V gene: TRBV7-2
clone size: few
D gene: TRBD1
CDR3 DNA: TGTGCCAGCAGCTCAGGGGGGTCAGGACAGCCCCAGCATTTT
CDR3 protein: CASSSGGSGQPQHF

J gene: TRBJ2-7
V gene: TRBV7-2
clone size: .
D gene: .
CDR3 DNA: TGTGCCAGCAGCTTAGGGGGGAACGATGAGCAGTACTTC
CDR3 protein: CASSLGGNDEQYF

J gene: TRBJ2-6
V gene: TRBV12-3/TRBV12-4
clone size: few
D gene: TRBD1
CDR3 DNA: TGTGCCAGCAGTCCTAAACAGGGGGCAGGCTCTGGGGCCAACGTCCTGACTTTC
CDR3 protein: CASSPKQGAGSGANVLTF

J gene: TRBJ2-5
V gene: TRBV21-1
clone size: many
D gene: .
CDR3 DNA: TGTGCCAGCAGCAAAGGAGGGACAGGGCCCCTCCAAGAGACCCAGTACTTC
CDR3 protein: CASSKGGTGPLQETQYF

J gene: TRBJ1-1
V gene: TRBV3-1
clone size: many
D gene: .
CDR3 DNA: TGTGCCAGCAGCCAGAATCCGACGGGGAGGACTGAAGCTTTCTTT
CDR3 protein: CASSQNPTGRTEAFF

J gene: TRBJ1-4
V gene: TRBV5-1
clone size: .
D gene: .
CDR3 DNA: TGCGCCAGCAGCCCCGGGCCGGATGAAAAACTGTTTTTT
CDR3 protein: CASSPGPDEKLFF

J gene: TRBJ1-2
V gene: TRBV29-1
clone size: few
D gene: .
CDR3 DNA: TGCAGCGTTGACATGGGCTACACCTTC
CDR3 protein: CSVDMGYTF

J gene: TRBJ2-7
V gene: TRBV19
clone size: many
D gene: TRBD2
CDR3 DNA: TGTGCCAGTAGTGTTGCTCCGGGACTAGGTCTTTACGAGCAGTACTTC
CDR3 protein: CASSVAPGLGLYEQYF

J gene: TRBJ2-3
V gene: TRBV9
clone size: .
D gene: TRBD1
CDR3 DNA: TGTGCCAGCAGCGTAGGGACAGGTCTAAACACAGATACGCAGTATTTT
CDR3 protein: CASSVGTGLNTDTQYF

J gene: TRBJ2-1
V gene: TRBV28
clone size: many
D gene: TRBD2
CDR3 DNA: TGTGCCAGCAGCCCCATCCTAGCGGGGAGGAACAATGAGCAGTTCTTC
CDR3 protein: CASSPILAGRNNEQFF

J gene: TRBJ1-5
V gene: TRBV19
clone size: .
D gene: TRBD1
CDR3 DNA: TGTGCCAGTAGTTCGTACCGGGACAGGGATCAGCCCCAGCATTTT
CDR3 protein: CASSSYRDRDQPQHF

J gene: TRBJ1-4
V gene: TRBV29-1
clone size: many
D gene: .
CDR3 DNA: TGCAGCGTTTTGCTATTGACCAAACTGTTTTTT
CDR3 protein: CSVLLLTKLFF

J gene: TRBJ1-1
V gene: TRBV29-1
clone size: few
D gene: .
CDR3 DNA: TGCAGCGTTACGTGGGGGACGGTGAACACTGAAGCTTTCTTT
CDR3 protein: CSVTWGTVNTEAFF

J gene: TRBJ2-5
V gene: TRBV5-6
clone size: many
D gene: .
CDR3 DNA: TGTGCCAGCAGCTTGTATGGGCAAGAGACCCAGTACTTC
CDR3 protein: CASSLYGQETQYF

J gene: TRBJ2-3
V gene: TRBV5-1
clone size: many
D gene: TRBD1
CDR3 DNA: TGCGCCAGCAGCTTGCAGGGGGTAGGAGATACGCAGTATTTT
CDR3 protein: CASSLQGVGDTQYF

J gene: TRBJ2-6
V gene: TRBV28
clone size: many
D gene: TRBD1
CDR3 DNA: TGTGCCAGCAGCCCTCGGACAGGTTTGACTGGGGCCAACGTCCTGACTTTC
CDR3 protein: CASSPRTGLTGANVLTF

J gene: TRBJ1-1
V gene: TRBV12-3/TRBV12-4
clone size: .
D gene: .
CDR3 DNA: TGTGCCAGCAGCTCCCAGGGAGGCACTGAAGCTTTCTTT
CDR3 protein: CASSSQGGTEAFF

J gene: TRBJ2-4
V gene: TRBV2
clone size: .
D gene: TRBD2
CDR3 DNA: TGTGCCAGCAGTAATTTGGGGACTAGCATTAGCATTCAGTACTTC
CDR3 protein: CASSNLGTSISIQYF

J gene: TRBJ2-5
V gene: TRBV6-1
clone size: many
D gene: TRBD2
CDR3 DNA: TGTGCCAGCAGTGAATCCCCGGCTAGCGGGGGGCCTAAGGGGTTC
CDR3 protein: CASSESPASGGPKGF